Below, 28 T cell receptor beta chains from the same sample are listed, as sequenced in a study of low-dose radiotherapy and immunotherapy resistance in tumors (dated by TCRdb to between 2020 and 2023). First-strand cDNA was synthesized using Superscript III and a set of TRAV- and TRBV-specific primers, so that both TCRalpha and TCRbeta chains were covered. TCRs were amplified for 20 PCR cycles with Phusion, using a constant-region primer paired with the adapter attached to the V primers. TCRdb cleaned the public reads at Q25 with fastp, built clones with MiXCR and kept in-frame beta chains. A single entry per CDR3 protein holds the most common genes and DNA from its merged rows. In all, the sample holds 7,500 to 10,000 distinct CDR3 sequences, and approximately 77% of those were seen once. More than 1.4% of the sample comes from the top ten. These TCRs come from a human donor with advanced metastatic prostate, ovarian, gallbladder or colorectal cancer (not recorded which). This table probably holds off-target reads from a library built for another chain.

This chain links TRBV7-2 with TRBJ2-4; 7 positions match TRBD1. Germline V gene data show CDR1 as SGHTA and CDR2 as FQGNSA. The V segment lost 0 bases and the J segment 2 bases; nucleotides outside the gene matches: 4. The CDR3 covers 16 residues. CDR3 loop: CASSLADRVSKNIQYF. The CDR3, as DNA: TGTGCCAGCAGCTTAGCAGACAGGGTGTCCAAAAACATTCAGTACTTC.

The chain links TRBV10-3 to TRBJ2-1; D ambiguous. Deletions cut 4 bases from V and 9 bases from J, with 10 bases between. The CDR3 extends over 12 amino acids. Germline values: CDR1 ENHRY, CDR2 SYGVKD. CDR3 loop: CAISVGEGEQFF. DNA for the CDR3: TGTGCCATCAGTGTAGGAGAAGGTGAGCAGTTCTTC.

The chain combines TRBV5-4 with TRBJ2-7, with a possible D match to TRBD2 (5 bases). Germline CDR1 reads SGHNT; CDR2 reads YYREEE (reference sequence). V shed 0 bases and J shed 0 bases, with 7 bases lying between them. This CDR3 region has 14 residues. The CDR3 protein is CASSLARVSYEQYF. CDR3 DNA: TGTGCCAGCAGCTTGGCGAGGGTCTCCTACGAGCAGTACTTC.

This chain connects TRBV28 to TRBJ2-1, with 8 bases that match TRBD2. Trimming cost V 2 bases and J 2 bases; bases outside gene matches: 2. Germline CDR1 reads MDHEN; CDR2 reads SYDVKM. The CDR3 extends over 15 amino acids. CDR3 residues: CASSLAGGTYNEQFF. CDR3 DNA: TGTGCCAGCAGTTTAGCGGGAGGTACCTACAATGAGCAGTTCTTC.

V gene TRBV4-2 combines with J gene TRBJ2-7, with D possibly TRBD2 on 5 matching bases. V was clipped by 0 bases and J by 4 bases, with 7 bases between them. This CDR3 comprises 13 residues. Germline CDR1 reads LGHNA; CDR2 reads YNFKEQ. The CDR3 sequence is CASSQEEEYEQYF. CDR3 bases: TGTGCCAGCAGCCAAGAGGAGGAATACGAGCAGTACTTC.

The gene calls are TRBV15 and TRBJ1-1; D is unresolved. This CDR3 is built from 13 residues. V was clipped by 3 bases and J by 4 bases, with 9 bases between them. Germline CDR1 is LNHNV and CDR2 is YYDKDF (reference sequence). The CDR3 region is CATSSGGITEAFF. The CDR3 region has the DNA TGTGCCACCAGCAGTGGCGGTATCACTGAAGCTTTCTTT.

The V gene is TRBV2, the J gene TRBJ2-3; a possible D gene is TRBD2 (7 bases). Germline V gene data show CDR1 as SNHLY and CDR2 as FYNNEI. This CDR3 has 13 amino acids. V gave up 11 bases and J gave up 3 bases, with 15 bases separating them. The CDR3 is CAGRGRGTDTQYF. CDR3 DNA: TGTGCCGGTCGTGGGAGGGGGACAGATACGCAGTATTTT.

This sequence joins TRBV5-1 and TRBJ2-7; possible D gene TRBD2, 5 bases. Germline V gene sequence: CDR1 SGHRS, CDR2 YFSETQ. This CDR3 contains 14 residues. V was trimmed by 0 bases and J by 6 bases, leaving 13 bases between them. The CDR3 here is CASSLGEARGEQYF. The CDR3 coding sequence is TGCGCCAGCAGCTTGGGAGAGGCCCGGGGCGAGCAGTACTTC.

This rearrangement joins TRBV5-1 to TRBJ1-1, with D unresolved. Between the trimmed V and J ends, which lost 0 bases and 1 base, there was a span of 13 bases. In germline, CDR1 is SGHRS, CDR2 YFSETQ. The CDR3 contains 16 residues. CDR3 residues: CASSLVLRNGNTEAFF. The CDR3 DNA reads TGCGCCAGCAGCTTGGTTCTTAGAAATGGGAACACTGAAGCTTTCTTT.

The V call is TRBV6-8, the J call TRBJ1-2; D gene unclear. V was trimmed by 0 bases and J by 2 bases, leaving 4 bases between them. The length of the CDR3 is 13 residues. Germline lookup yields CDR1 MNHGY and CDR2 SAAAGT. CDR3 sequence: CASSYSLNYGYTF. The CDR3 DNA is TGTGCCAGCAGTTACTCGCTCAACTATGGCTACACCTTC.

Concerning this clonotype itself: At one of its ends the junction is not consistent with the germline gene, which may arise from a read error. V and J are TRBV4-1 and TRBJ2-2, with 14 bases that match TRBD2. Germline values: CDR1 MGHRA, CDR2 YSYEKL. The CDR3 extends over 15 amino acids. CDR3 DNA: TGTGCCAGCAGGGGACTAGCGGGAGTCGCCGGGGAGCTGTTTTTT. This gives the protein CASRGLAGVAGELFF.

This chain connects TRBV29-1 to TRBJ1-1; D might be TRBD1 (5 bases). CDR3 length: 13 amino acids. CDR1 is SQVTM and CDR2 is ANQGSEA in the germline V gene. Between the trimmed V and J ends, which lost 7 bases and 2 bases, there was a span of 14 bases. The CDR3 DNA reads TGCAGCGCCGAAAGGGGCAGAAACACTGAAGCTTTCTTT. Translation: CSAERGRNTEAFF. Complete variable domain (other parts from reference TRBV29-1 and TRBJ1-1): SAVISQKPSRDICQRGTSLTIQCQVDSQVTMMFWYRQQPGQSLTLIATANQGSEATYESGFVIDKFPISRPNLTFSTLTVSNMSPEDSSIYLCSAERGRNTEAFFGQGTRLTVV.

The J gene is TRBJ1-2, the V gene TRBV4-3; possibly TRBD1 for D (6 bases). The V gene's germline CDR1 is LGHNA and CDR2 YSLEER. This CDR3 is built from 15 residues. Trimming cost V 3 bases and J 8 bases, with 19 bases left between them. In nucleotides, the CDR3 is TGCGCCAGCAGCCAGGGGGGCAACATCGGTGGCGGCTACACCTTC. It translates to CASSQGGNIGGGYTF.

The sample holds one count of this clonotype. The rearrangement links TRBV5-4 to TRBJ2-2, with 12 bases identical to TRBD1. Per the germline V gene, CDR1 is SGHNT and CDR2 is YYREEE (reference sequence). The CDR3 is 17 residues long. Trimming cost V 2 bases and J 7 bases; bases outside gene matches: 9. The CDR3 sequence: CASSFAGTGGAGGELFF. The CDR3 DNA follows: TGTGCCAGCAGCTTCGCCGGGACAGGGGGCGCAGGCGGGGAGCTGTTTTTT.

The chain couples TRBV19 to TRBJ1-2; unclear D gene. V was clipped by 5 bases and J by 10 bases, with 14 bases between them. The CDR3 extends over 12 amino acids. Germline V gene lookup returns CDR1 LNHDA and CDR2 SQIVND (reference sequence). Here the CDR3 reads CASSSRINTYTF. The CDR3 nucleotides are TGTGCCAGTAGTTCACGGATTAATACCTACACCTTC.

This chain connects TRBV28 to TRBJ2-5; 8 bases align to TRBD1. CDR1 and CDR2 from the germline V gene are MDHEN and SYDVKM. CDR3 size: 17 residues. Trimming cost V 7 bases and J 1 base; bases outside gene matches: 14. CDR3 amino acids: CASNLNPDRGTQETQYF. In nucleotides, the CDR3 is TGTGCCAGCAACCTTAACCCTGACAGGGGCACCCAAGAGACCCAGTACTTC.

This chain uses TRBV24-1 with TRBJ2-5, with a possible D match to TRBD1 (6 bases). The germline CDR1 and CDR2 sequences are KGHDR and SFDVKD. CDR3 length equals 12 residues. The V end was cut by 7 bases, the J end by 5 bases, with 10 bases between. In DNA, the CDR3 is TGTGCCACCAGGGGACAAAAGGAGACCCAGTACTTC. Translating gives CATRGQKETQYF.

V gene TRBV4-2 combines with J gene TRBJ1-2, with D maybe TRBD1 (5 bases). The CDR3 length is 15 residues. The germline CDR1 and CDR2 sequences are LGHNA and YNFKEQ. The V end was cut by 1 base, the J end by 7 bases, with 16 bases between. The CDR3 nucleotides are TGTGCCAGCAGCCAAGGTCAGGGCCTTGGTGTTGGCTACACCTTC. This gives the protein CASSQGQGLGVGYTF.

The V call is TRBV24-1, the J call TRBJ2-5; 10 bases agree with TRBD1. The germline CDR1 and CDR2 sequences are KGHDR and SFDVKD. V lost 3 bases to trimming and J lost 4 bases; unmatched junction nucleotides: 10. This CDR3 comprises 17 residues. CDR3 protein: CATSDTPGTGDRETQYF. CDR3 DNA sequence: TGTGCCACCAGTGATACTCCCGGGACAGGGGATCGAGAGACCCAGTACTTC.

V is TRBV26 and J is TRBJ2-3; no DNA check was done on the table's D call, TRBD2. TRBV26 counts as a pseudogene. The CDR3 runs to 11 residues. CDR3 nucleotides: TGTGCCAGCAGTCGGGAGGATACGCAGTATTTT. Residues: CASSREDTQYF.

The genes are TRBV28 and TRBJ2-7, with 8 bases identical to TRBD2. Germline values: CDR1 MDHEN, CDR2 SYDVKM. The trim removed 11 bases at V and 3 bases at J, leaving 9 bases unmatched. The CDR3 spans 13 residues. The CDR3 loop reads CAATGREVYEQYF. The DNA for the CDR3 is TGTGCCGCAACAGGGCGGGAGGTCTACGAGCAGTACTTC. The full variable domain, in which reference TRBV28 and TRBJ2-7 provide the parts outside the CDR3, is DVKVTQSSRYLVKRTGEKVFLECVQDMDHENMFWYRQDPGLGLRLIYFSYDVKMKEKGDIPEGYSVSREKKERFSLILESASTNQTSMYLCAATGREVYEQYFGPGTRLTVT.

The rearrangement uses TRBV5-5 and TRBJ2-2; D uncertain. The ends were cut back, 0 bases at V and 4 bases at J, with 7 bases in the middle. The CDR3 is made up of 14 amino acids. The germline CDR1 and CDR2 sequences are SGHKS and YYEKEE (reference sequence). CDR3 amino acids: CASSLAVLTGELFF. In DNA, the CDR3 is TGTGCCAGCAGCTTGGCAGTCCTCACCGGGGAGCTGTTTTTT.

This sequence joins TRBV5-1 and TRBJ2-1; D unresolved. V shed 0 bases and J shed 0 bases, with 10 bases lying between them. CDR3 length: 16 amino acids. The germline gives CDR1 SGHRS, CDR2 YFSETQ. The CDR3 DNA sequence: TGCGCCAGCAGCTTGGTCCCGGACGCCTCCTACAATGAGCAGTTCTTC. It is translated as CASSLVPDASYNEQFF.

This rearrangement joins TRBV28 to TRBJ2-2; 7 nucleotides line up with TRBD2. CDR1 and CDR2 (germline): MDHEN, SYDVKM. CDR3 size: 16 residues. The V segment lost 4 bases and the J segment 3 bases; nucleotides outside the gene matches: 8. As DNA, the CDR3 is TGTGCCAGCAGTTCAAGGGCGGGAGTTGACACCGGGGAGCTGTTTTTT. Its protein is CASSSRAGVDTGELFF. Variable domain in full (rest from reference TRBV28 and TRBJ2-2): DVKVTQSSRYLVKRTGEKVFLECVQDMDHENMFWYRQDPGLGLRLIYFSYDVKMKEKGDIPEGYSVSREKKERFSLILESASTNQTSMYLCASSSRAGVDTGELFFGEGSRLTVL.

The chain joins TRBV5-1 to TRBJ1-2; weak D call: TRBD1 (5 bases). The germline gives CDR1 SGHRS, CDR2 YFSETQ. The CDR3 runs to 15 residues. Trimming removed 3 bases from V and 2 bases from J, with 14 bases in between. In DNA form, the CDR3 reads TGCGCCAGCAGCTATGGGGTCTGGGGGAACTATGGCTACACCTTC. This translates into CASSYGVWGNYGYTF.

This chain uses TRBV28 with TRBJ2-7; 11 bases are shared with TRBD1. CDR1 MDHEN and CDR2 SYDVKM come from the germline V gene. There are 15 residues in the CDR3. This chain's CDR3 is CTGRRAGTGGNEQYF. CDR3 nucleotides: TGTACCGGTCGAAGAGCCGGGACAGGGGGGAACGAGCAGTACTTC.

The chain recombines TRBV29-1 with TRBJ2-1; TRBD2 aligns across 16 bases. This CDR3 contains 15 residues. Unmatched junction bases numbered 7, after V lost 4 bases and J lost 10 bases. Germline CDR1 and CDR2: SQVTM and ANQGSEA. As DNA, the CDR3 is TGCAGCGTTGGGGGGACTAGCGGGAGGGCGGGCGAGCAGTTCTTC. Translating it yields CSVGGTSGRAGEQFF.

J is TRBJ2-1 and V is TRBV18; D may correspond to TRBD1 or TRBD2 (7 bases each). The germline CDR1 and CDR2 sequences are KGHSH and LQKENI. The CDR3 is 16 amino acids. Trimming cost V 3 bases and J 1 base, with 13 bases left between them. The CDR3 nucleotides read TGTGCCAGCTCACCCGGGGGGACAGATTCCTACAATGAGCAGTTCTTC. Its protein product is CASSPGGTDSYNEQFF.